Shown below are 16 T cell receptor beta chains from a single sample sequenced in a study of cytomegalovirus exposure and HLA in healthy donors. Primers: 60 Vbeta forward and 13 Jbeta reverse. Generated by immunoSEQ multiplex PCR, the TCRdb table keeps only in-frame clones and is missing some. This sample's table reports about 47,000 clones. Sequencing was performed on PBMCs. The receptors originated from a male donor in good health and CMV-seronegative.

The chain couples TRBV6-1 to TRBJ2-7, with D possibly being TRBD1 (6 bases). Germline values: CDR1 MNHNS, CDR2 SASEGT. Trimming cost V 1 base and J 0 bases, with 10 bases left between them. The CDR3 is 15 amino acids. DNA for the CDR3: TGTGCCAGCAGTGAAGGGACAGCTAGCTCCTACGAGCAGTACTTC. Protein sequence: CASSEGTASSYEQYF.

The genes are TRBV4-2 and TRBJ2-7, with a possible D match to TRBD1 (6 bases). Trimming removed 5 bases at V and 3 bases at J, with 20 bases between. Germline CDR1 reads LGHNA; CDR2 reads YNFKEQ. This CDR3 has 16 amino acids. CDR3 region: CASSKETGGYFYEQYF. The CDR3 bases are TGTGCCAGCAGCAAGGAGACAGGTGGCTACTTCTACGAGCAGTACTTC.

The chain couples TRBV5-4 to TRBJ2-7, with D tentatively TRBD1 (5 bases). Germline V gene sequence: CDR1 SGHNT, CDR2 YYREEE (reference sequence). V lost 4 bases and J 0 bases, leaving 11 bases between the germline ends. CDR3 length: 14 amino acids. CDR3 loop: CASSPDSHSYEQYF. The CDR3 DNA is TGTGCCAGCAGCCCTGACAGCCACTCCTACGAGCAGTACTTC.

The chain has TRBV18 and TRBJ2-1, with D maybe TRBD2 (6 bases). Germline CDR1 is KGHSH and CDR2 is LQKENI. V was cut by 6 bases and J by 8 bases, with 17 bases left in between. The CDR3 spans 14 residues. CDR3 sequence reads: CASSQGTPPDEQFF. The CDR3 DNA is TGTGCCAGCTCCCAAGGGACTCCCCCGGATGAGCAGTTCTTC.

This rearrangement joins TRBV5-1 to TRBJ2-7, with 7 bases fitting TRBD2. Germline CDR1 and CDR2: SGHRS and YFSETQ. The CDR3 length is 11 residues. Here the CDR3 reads CAGGGSYEQYF. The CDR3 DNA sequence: TGCGCTGGGGGAGGGTCCTACGAGCAGTACTTC.

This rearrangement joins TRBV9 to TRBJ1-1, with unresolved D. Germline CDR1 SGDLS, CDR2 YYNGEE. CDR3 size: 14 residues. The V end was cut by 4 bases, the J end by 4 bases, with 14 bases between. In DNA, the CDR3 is TGTGCCAGCAGCTCGCGAGAATCCTTCACTGAAGCTTTCTTT. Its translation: CASSSRESFTEAFF.

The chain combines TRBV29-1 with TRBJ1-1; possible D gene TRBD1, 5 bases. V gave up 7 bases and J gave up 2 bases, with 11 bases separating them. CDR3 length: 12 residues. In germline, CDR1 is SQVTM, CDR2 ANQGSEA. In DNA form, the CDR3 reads TGCAGCGGAAGTAGGGGCAACACTGAAGCTTTCTTT. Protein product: CSGSRGNTEAFF.

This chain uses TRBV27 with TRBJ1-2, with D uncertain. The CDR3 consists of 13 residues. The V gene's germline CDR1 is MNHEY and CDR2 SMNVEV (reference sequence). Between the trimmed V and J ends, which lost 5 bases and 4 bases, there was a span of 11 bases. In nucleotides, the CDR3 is TGTGCCAGCAGTCCTCTAGCAAGCTATGGCTACACCTTC. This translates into CASSPLASYGYTF.

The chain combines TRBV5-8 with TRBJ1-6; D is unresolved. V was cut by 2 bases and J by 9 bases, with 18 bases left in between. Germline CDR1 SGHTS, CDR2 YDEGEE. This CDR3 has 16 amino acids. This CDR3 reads CASSFRGSAGFSPLHF. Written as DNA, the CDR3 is TGTGCCAGCAGCTTTAGAGGGAGTGCAGGTTTTTCACCCCTCCACTTT.

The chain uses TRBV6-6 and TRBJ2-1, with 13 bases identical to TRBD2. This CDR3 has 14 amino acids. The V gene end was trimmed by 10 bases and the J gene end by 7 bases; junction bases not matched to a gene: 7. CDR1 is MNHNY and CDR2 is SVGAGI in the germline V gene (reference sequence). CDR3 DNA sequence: TGTGCCACCCAACTAGCGGGGGGGCTAAATGAGCAGTTCTTC. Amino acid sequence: CATQLAGGLNEQFF.

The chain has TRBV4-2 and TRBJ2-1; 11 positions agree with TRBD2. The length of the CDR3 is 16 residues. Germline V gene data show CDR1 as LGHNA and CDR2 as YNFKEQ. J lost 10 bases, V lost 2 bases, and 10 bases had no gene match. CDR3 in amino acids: CASSQPTSGGSREQFF. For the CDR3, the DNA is TGTGCCAGCAGCCAACCAACTAGCGGGGGCAGCCGCGAGCAGTTCTTC.

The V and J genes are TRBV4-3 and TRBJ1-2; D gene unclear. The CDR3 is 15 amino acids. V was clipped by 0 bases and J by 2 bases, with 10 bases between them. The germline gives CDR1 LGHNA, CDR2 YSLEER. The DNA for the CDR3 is TGCGCCAGCAGCCAAGACCTTGCCCTAAACTATGGCTACACCTTC. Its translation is CASSQDLALNYGYTF.

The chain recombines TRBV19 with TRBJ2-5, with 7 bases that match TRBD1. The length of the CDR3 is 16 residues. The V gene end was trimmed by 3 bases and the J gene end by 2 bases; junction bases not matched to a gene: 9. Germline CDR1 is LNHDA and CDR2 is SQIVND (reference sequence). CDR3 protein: CASSINRGRGQETQYF. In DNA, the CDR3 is TGTGCCAGTAGTATTAATAGGGGGCGAGGACAAGAGACCCAGTACTTC.

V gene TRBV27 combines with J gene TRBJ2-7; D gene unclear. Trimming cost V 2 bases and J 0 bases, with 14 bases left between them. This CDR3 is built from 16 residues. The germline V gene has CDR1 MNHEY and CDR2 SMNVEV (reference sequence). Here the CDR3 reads CASSLAVGGSSYEQYF. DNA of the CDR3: TGTGCCAGCAGTTTAGCGGTCGGCGGCTCCTCCTACGAGCAGTACTTC.

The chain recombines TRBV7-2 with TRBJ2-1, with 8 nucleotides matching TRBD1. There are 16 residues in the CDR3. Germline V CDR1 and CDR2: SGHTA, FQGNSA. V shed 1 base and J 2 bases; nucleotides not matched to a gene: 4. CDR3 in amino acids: CASSLGTGSPYNEQFF. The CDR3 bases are TGTGCCAGCAGCTTAGGGACAGGGAGCCCCTACAATGAGCAGTTCTTC.

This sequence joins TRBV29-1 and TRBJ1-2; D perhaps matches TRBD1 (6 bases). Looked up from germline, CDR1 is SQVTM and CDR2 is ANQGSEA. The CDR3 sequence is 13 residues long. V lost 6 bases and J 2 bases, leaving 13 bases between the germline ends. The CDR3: CSVAGEVNYGYTF. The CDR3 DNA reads TGCAGCGTCGCAGGGGAAGTCAACTATGGCTACACCTTC.